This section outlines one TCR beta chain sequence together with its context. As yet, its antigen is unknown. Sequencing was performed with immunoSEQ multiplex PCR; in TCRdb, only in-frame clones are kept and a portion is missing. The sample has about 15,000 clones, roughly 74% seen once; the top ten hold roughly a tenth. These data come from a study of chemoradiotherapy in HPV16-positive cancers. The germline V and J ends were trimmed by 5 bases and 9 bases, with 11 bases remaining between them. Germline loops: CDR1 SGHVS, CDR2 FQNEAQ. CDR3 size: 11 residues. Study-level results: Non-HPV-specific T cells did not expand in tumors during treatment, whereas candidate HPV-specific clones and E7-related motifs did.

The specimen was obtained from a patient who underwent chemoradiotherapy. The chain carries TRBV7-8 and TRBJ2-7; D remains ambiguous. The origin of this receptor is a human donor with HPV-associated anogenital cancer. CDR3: CASSVPEVQYF. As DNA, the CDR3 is TGTGCCAGCAGCGTTCCAGAGGTGCAGTACTTC.